This T cell receptor beta chain was recovered during a study of shared clonotypes between healthy human individuals. Study-wide points: The expectation was that sequencing depth would affect clonotype sharing among donors. The genetic and exposure-history diversity represented was limited by few donors.

The CDR3 is 12 residues long. The V gene's germline CDR1 is SGHVS and CDR2 FQNEAQ. Trimming removed 4 bases from V and 1 base from J, with 3 bases in between. The protocol was immunoSEQ multiplex PCR, while the TCRdb copy is restricted to in-frame clones and leaves out a portion. Of over a million clones in the sample, 96% were seen once. Comment on this clone: No antigen is known for it. The sample contains more than one DNA sequence encoding this CDR3.

This chain uses TRBV7-8 with TRBJ2-3, with unresolved D. The sequenced sample consisted of naive CD4+ T cells sorted from blood. The subset here: CD45RA+ positively selected. This clonotype was obtained from a young man in good health. DNA of the CDR3: TGTGCCAGCAGCTCCGGCACAGATACGCAGTATTTT. This codes for CASSSGTDTQYF. Combining the CDR3 with reference TRBV7-8 and TRBJ2-3 gives the whole variable domain GAGVSQSPRYKVAKRGQDVALRCDPISGHVSLFWYQQALGQGPEFLTYFQNEAQLDKSGLPSDRFFAERPEGSVSTLKIQRTQQEDSAVYLCASSSGTDTQYFGPGTRLTVL.